This T cell receptor (beta chain) derives from a study of T cell changes during pregnancy in multiple sclerosis (dated by TCRdb to about 2019). Regarding the complete study: Changes in the T cell repertoire over the course of pregnancy were examined in this study in women with multiple sclerosis.

CDR1 and CDR2, looked up from the germline V gene, are SGHDT and YYEEEE. Trimmed from V: 0 bases; trimmed from J: 4 bases; junction bases lacking a gene match: 0. Taken from cysteine to phenylalanine, the CDR3 has 14 residues. Here the CDR3 DNA is all that survives: 42 bases in frame from base 1. The library was made by the immunoSEQ multiplex PCR assay. Held by TCRdb, this immuneACCESS table contains in-frame sequences only and omits some clones. Under half of the omission traces to an unresolved V gene where checked; the cause of the rest is unknown. This sample comprises about 60,000 clones, 91% of them detected only once. About 0.76% of the sample is held by the ten biggest clonotypes. About this clone: Its antigen is unknown. No quality values exist for individual bases; no much larger clone is one base distant.

Recombination joined TRBV5-6 with TRBJ2-4, with 8 bases in between that match TRBD2. The clonotype originates from a female donor with multiple sclerosis, enrolled in a pregnancy study. The starting material was CD4+ T cells from peripheral blood mononuclear cells, obtained in the first trimester of pregnancy. This receptor has the CDR3 CASSLAGGKNIQYF. In nucleotide form, the sequence is TGTGCCAGCAGCTTGGCGGGGGGGAAAAACATTCAGTACTTC.